This record looks at one T cell receptor beta chain sequence and its context. This specimen belongs to a study of blood T cell repertoires in COVID-19. V was clipped by 5 bases and J by 0 bases; unmatched bases: 3. Germline CDR1 MGHDK, CDR2 SYGVNS. The CDR3 totals 16 residues. Here immunoSEQ multiplex PCR was the method, and the copy in TCRdb shows in-frame clones only, minus some. The sample has some 300,000 clones, about 88% seen once; the top ten hold approximately 9.4%. The chain has TRBV25-1 and TRBJ2-1; TRBD2 agrees at 11 bases. The material sequenced was PBMCs or T cells enriched from blood (not recorded which). The sequence came from a woman aged 40 to 50 who had recovered from COVID-19. CDR3 residues: CASSSSGRTSYNEQFF. CDR3 nucleotides: TGTGCCAGCAGTTCTAGCGGGAGGACCTCCTACAATGAGCAGTTCTTC.